These 26 T cell receptor beta chains were all obtained from the same sample, sequenced in a study of blood T cell repertoires in COVID-19. Only in-frame clones appear in the TCRdb table, and some are missing; sequencing was by immunoSEQ multiplex PCR. The repertoire has 130,000 to 150,000 clones, approximately 80% of them found once; the top ten carry less than 5.5%. Input material: peripheral blood. The receptors stem from a woman aged 45 to 65 with acute or convalescent COVID-19.

This clone was seen more than once but under ten times. The V call is TRBV7-2, the J call TRBJ1-1; D perhaps matches TRBD1 (5 bases). CDR1 and CDR2 from the germline V gene are SGHTA and FQGNSA. Trimming cost V 1 base and J 7 bases, with 10 bases left between them. There are 13 residues in the CDR3. The DNA for the CDR3 is TGTGCCAGCAGCTTAGATACGGGGGGTGAAGCTTTCTTT. The encoded protein is CASSLDTGGEAFF.

This chain joins TRBV7-3 and TRBJ1-2, with D perhaps TRBD1 (5 bases). Deletions cut 6 bases from V and 1 base from J, with 9 bases between. Germline CDR1 and CDR2: SGHTA and FQGTGA. The CDR3 runs 13 residues. The CDR3 nucleotides are TGTGCCAGCAGTCAAGACAGTAACTATGGCTACACCTTC. It yields the protein CASSQDSNYGYTF. Full variable domain (missing parts from reference TRBV7-3 and TRBJ1-2): GAGVSQTPSNKVTEKGKYVELRCDPISGHTALYWYRQSLGQGPEFLIYFQGTGAADDSGLPNDRFFAVRPEGSVSTLKIQRTERGDSAVYLCASSQDSNYGYTFGSGTRLTVV.

The genes are TRBV5-1 and TRBJ1-2; 7 bases match TRBD1. CDR1 and CDR2 from the germline V gene are SGHRS and YFSETQ. The CDR3 is 14 residues long. V lost 4 bases, J lost 4 bases, and 7 bases stayed unmatched. For the CDR3, the DNA is TGCGCCAGCAGCCTGGGACAGCATGTCTATGGCTACACCTTC. Residues: CASSLGQHVYGYTF.

This clone showed up just once. V is TRBV7-8 and J is TRBJ1-4; D is unresolved. Germline V CDR1 and CDR2: SGHVS, FQNEAQ. The CDR3 extends over 14 amino acids. Between the trimmed V and J ends, which lost 2 bases and 2 bases, there was a span of 6 bases. CDR3 amino acids: CASSLSGTNEKLFF. The DNA for the CDR3 is TGTGCCAGCAGCTTATCCGGGACTAATGAAAAACTGTTTTTT.

The chain employs TRBV4-1 and TRBJ2-1; 15 bases line up with TRBD2. This CDR3 spans 18 amino acids. The germline V gene encodes CDR1 MGHRA and CDR2 YSYEKL. The ends lost 2 bases at V and 7 bases at J; junction bases unmatched: 9. The CDR3 DNA reads as TGCGCCAGCAGCCAAAGTCCATCCGGGACTAGCGGGGGGAATGAGCAGTTCTTC. Translation: CASSQSPSGTSGGNEQFF.

This rearrangement joins TRBV29-1 to TRBJ1-2; D may be TRBD1 (6 bases). The V end was cut by 5 bases, the J end by 8 bases, with 9 bases between. This CDR3 is 10 amino acids long. The V gene's germline CDR1 is SQVTM and CDR2 ANQGSEA. The CDR3 DNA is TGCAGCGTTACAGGGTTGGGCTACACCTTC. Encoded protein: CSVTGLGYTF. The variable domain in full, with the rest retrieved from reference TRBV29-1 and TRBJ1-2, is SAVISQKPSRDICQRGTSLTIQCQVDSQVTMMFWYRQQPGQSLTLIATANQGSEATYESGFVIDKFPISRPNLTFSTLTVSNMSPEDSSIYLCSVTGLGYTFGSGTRLTVV.

This chain joins TRBV6-5 and TRBJ1-5; unclear D gene. V shed 6 bases and J shed 6 bases, with 12 bases lying between them. Germline CDR1 and CDR2: MNHEY and SVGAGI. The CDR3 contains 13 residues. CDR3 in amino acids: CASSLWGGQPQHF. CDR3 bases: TGTGCCAGCAGCCTTTGGGGAGGTCAGCCCCAGCATTTT.

This clone has more than one count but fewer than ten. The chain joins TRBV9 to TRBJ2-1; D is perhaps TRBD1 (6 bases). With 4 bases removed from V and 2 bases from J, the gap between germline ends came to 16 bases. Germline values: CDR1 SGDLS, CDR2 YYNGEE. The length of the CDR3 is 16 residues. The CDR3 nucleotides read TGTGCCAGCAGCCCCTTTCGACAGGTAACCTACAATGAGCAGTTCTTC. This translates into CASSPFRQVTYNEQFF.

The rearrangement joins TRBV14 to TRBJ1-3; D uncertain. Trimming took 8 bases from V and 2 from J, leaving 7 bases between them. This CDR3 is 12 amino acids long. The V gene's germline CDR1 is SGHDN and CDR2 FVKESK. In nucleotides, the CDR3 is TGTGCCAGCTCATCCCCTGGAAACACCATATATTTT. Encoded protein: CASSSPGNTIYF.

The chain has TRBV4-2 and TRBJ2-1; weak D call: TRBD2 (7 bases). Per germline, CDR1 LGHNA and CDR2 YNFKEQ. Between the trimmed V and J ends, which lost 3 bases and 1 base, there was a span of 10 bases. CDR3 length: 15 residues. The CDR3 spells CASSQRGGSYNEQFF. In DNA form, the CDR3 reads TGTGCCAGCAGCCAGAGGGGGGGGTCCTACAATGAGCAGTTCTTC.

The chain recombines TRBV19 with TRBJ1-2; 10 bases fit TRBD1. CDR3 size: 17 residues. J lost 8 bases, V lost 3 bases, and 15 bases had no gene match. The germline V gene encodes CDR1 LNHDA and CDR2 SQIVND (reference sequence). DNA for the CDR3: TGTGCCAGTAGTATTATTGGGACAGGGGACAGCTGGAAAGGCTACACCTTC. Protein: CASSIIGTGDSWKGYTF. The variable domain in full, with the rest retrieved from reference TRBV19 and TRBJ1-2, is DGGITQSPKYLFRKEGQNVTLSCEQNLNHDAMYWYRQDPGQGLRLIYYSQIVNDFQKGDIAEGYSVSREKKESFPLTVTSAQKNPTAFYLCASSIIGTGDSWKGYTFGSGTRLTVV.

J is TRBJ2-7 and V is TRBV2; tentative D call: TRBD2 (6 bases). This CDR3 region has 12 residues. CDR1 is SNHLY and CDR2 is FYNNEI in the germline V gene. V was pared by 9 bases and J by 5 bases, with 14 bases between. The CDR3 nucleotides read TGTGCCAGATCTAGCGACTCGAACGAGCAGTACTTC. Amino acids: CARSSDSNEQYF.

The rearrangement uses TRBV6-6 and TRBJ1-5, with 12 nucleotides matching TRBD1. The CDR3 has 14 residues. Germline CDR1 MNHNY, CDR2 SVGAGI (reference sequence). V lost 4 bases, J lost 9 bases, and 4 bases stayed unmatched. CDR3 in amino acids: CASSSGQGASPQHF. The CDR3 DNA reads as TGTGCCAGCAGTTCGGGACAGGGGGCTTCGCCCCAGCATTTT.

CDR3 coding DNA: TGCGCCAGCAGCCTGAGAACTAGCGGGGGTACAGATACGCAGTATTTT. Translated: CASSLRTSGGTDTQYF. This chain connects TRBV4-3 to TRBJ2-3, with 11 nucleotides matching TRBD2. The CDR3 extends over 16 amino acids. Per the germline V gene, CDR1 is LGHNA and CDR2 is YSLEER. With 4 bases clipped from V and 3 bases from J, the junction kept 6 bases outside the gene matches.

The chain joins TRBV27 to TRBJ2-1, with TRBD2 identical over 10 bases. The CDR3 contains 16 residues. V was clipped by 2 bases and J by 4 bases; unmatched bases: 5. The germline gives CDR1 MNHEY, CDR2 SMNVEV (reference sequence). CDR3 sequence (DNA): TGTGCCAGCAGTTTACTAGCGGGGGACCTTTACAATGAGCAGTTCTTC. Its translation: CASSLLAGDLYNEQFF.

This chain links TRBV9 with TRBJ2-1, with TRBD2 as a possible D gene (6 bases). Trimming cost V 1 base and J 10 bases, with 18 bases left between them. The CDR3 runs to 15 residues. Germline V gene data show CDR1 as SGDLS and CDR2 as YYNGEE. The DNA of the CDR3 is TGTGCCAGCAGCGTATCTCCGGCGGACTATTTAGAGCAGTTCTTC. It yields the protein CASSVSPADYLEQFF.

This clone appeared a few times. The J gene is TRBJ1-4, the V gene TRBV29-1; D not certain. Germline loops: CDR1 SQVTM, CDR2 ANQGSEA. The CDR3 spans 11 residues. V was cut by 4 bases and J by 6 bases, with 6 bases left in between. CDR3 in DNA: TGCAGCGTTGGAGGGCATGAAAAACTGTTTTTT. Encoded protein: CSVGGHEKLFF.

The rearrangement links TRBV7-7 to TRBJ2-1; 10 bases match TRBD1. The CDR3 is made up of 17 amino acids. The germline V gene has CDR1 SSHAT and CDR2 FNYEAQ (reference sequence). J gave up 4 bases and V 5 bases, and 11 bases lay outside the gene matches. The CDR3 nucleotides are TGTGCCAGCAGCCCCGACCCCTGGACAGGGGGATACAATGAGCAGTTCTTC. Its protein product is CASSPDPWTGGYNEQFF. The full variable domain, completed using reference TRBV7-7 and TRBJ2-1, is GAGVSQSPRYKVTKRGQDVTLRCDPISSHATLYWYQQALGQGPEFLTYFNYEAQPDKSGLPSDRFSAERPEGSISTLTIQRTEQRDSAMYRCASSPDPWTGGYNEQFFGPGTRLTVL.

This chain uses TRBV28 with TRBJ1-1; the D gene is possibly TRBD1 (6 bases). This CDR3 has 13 amino acids. The V end lost 7 bases, the J end lost 2 bases, and 11 bases lay between the germline ends. Germline CDR1 and CDR2: MDHEN and SYDVKM. DNA for the CDR3: TGTGCCAGCACCGAGGGGGTTAACACTGAAGCTTTCTTT. It translates to CASTEGVNTEAFF. Full variable domain (outside the CDR3, taken from reference TRBV28 and TRBJ1-1): DVKVTQSSRYLVKRTGEKVFLECVQDMDHENMFWYRQDPGLGLRLIYFSYDVKMKEKGDIPEGYSVSREKKERFSLILESASTNQTSMYLCASTEGVNTEAFFGQGTRLTVV.

With regard to this clone: This CDR3 is also generated by other DNA sequences in the sample. The CDR3 nucleotides are TGTGCCAGCAGTTTAAGTCGGGATCCCTACGAGCAGTACTTC. Residues: CASSLSRDPYEQYF. This chain uses TRBV27 with TRBJ2-7; D is possibly TRBD2 (5 bases). Germline V gives CDR1 MNHEY, CDR2 SMNVEV (reference sequence). The V and J ends lost 2 bases and 2 bases respectively, with 10 bases between them. This CDR3 contains 14 residues.

This chain links TRBV11-2 with TRBJ2-7, with 7 bases fitting TRBD1. The V gene's germline CDR1 is SGHAT and CDR2 FQNNGV. The J segment lost 0 bases and the V segment lost 3 bases, leaving 2 bases of the junction unmatched. This CDR3 region has 14 residues. CDR3 bases: TGTGCCAGCAGCTTTCGGGACAGCTCCTACGAGCAGTACTTC. Translated, it gives CASSFRDSSYEQYF.

This chain links TRBV27 with TRBJ2-7, with TRBD1 identical over 8 bases. V trimming: 4 bases; J trimming: 2 bases; junction bases outside the gene matches: 7. The length of the CDR3 is 15 residues. The V gene's germline CDR1 is MNHEY and CDR2 SMNVEV (reference sequence). DNA for the CDR3: TGTGCCAGCAGTTCCCCATGGACAGGGACCTACGAGCAGTACTTC. This translates into CASSSPWTGTYEQYF.

This chain joins TRBV5-5 and TRBJ2-7, with D possibly TRBD2 on 5 matching bases. Looked up from germline, CDR1 is SGHKS and CDR2 is YYEKEE (reference sequence). The CDR3 extends over 12 amino acids. Between the trimmed V and J ends, which lost 5 bases and 0 bases, there was a span of 6 bases. The CDR3 protein is CASRGSSYEQYF. CDR3 nucleotide sequence: TGTGCCAGCAGAGGGAGCTCCTACGAGCAGTACTTC.

V usage is TRBV11-2 and J usage is TRBJ2-1; the D is unclear. This CDR3 is built from 13 residues. Trimming took off 10 bases at V and 0 bases at J, with 10 bases between the two ends. Germline-derived CDR1 and CDR2 are SGHAT and FQNNGV. The CDR3 region has the DNA TGTGCCATCTACCCGAGCTCCTACAATGAGCAGTTCTTC. Translated, it gives CAIYPSSYNEQFF.

V usage is TRBV6-4 and J usage is TRBJ1-6; no reliable D call. V was clipped by 0 bases and J by 7 bases, with 16 bases between them. Germline V gene sequence: CDR1 MRHNA, CDR2 SNTAGT. This CDR3 contains 17 residues. CDR3 sequence reads: CASSDSGVASRNSPLHF. The CDR3, as DNA: TGTGCCAGCAGTGACTCTGGAGTGGCCAGTAGGAATTCACCCCTCCACTTT.

CDR3 coding DNA: TGTGCCAGCAGCCAAAGCAGGGGTACTGAAGCTTTCTTT. It is translated as CASSQSRGTEAFF. This chain uses TRBV11-2 with TRBJ1-1; a weak D match, TRBD1 (6 bases). The CDR3 runs to 13 residues. The germline V gene encodes CDR1 SGHAT and CDR2 FQNNGV. The V and J ends lost 5 bases and 5 bases respectively, with 12 bases between them.